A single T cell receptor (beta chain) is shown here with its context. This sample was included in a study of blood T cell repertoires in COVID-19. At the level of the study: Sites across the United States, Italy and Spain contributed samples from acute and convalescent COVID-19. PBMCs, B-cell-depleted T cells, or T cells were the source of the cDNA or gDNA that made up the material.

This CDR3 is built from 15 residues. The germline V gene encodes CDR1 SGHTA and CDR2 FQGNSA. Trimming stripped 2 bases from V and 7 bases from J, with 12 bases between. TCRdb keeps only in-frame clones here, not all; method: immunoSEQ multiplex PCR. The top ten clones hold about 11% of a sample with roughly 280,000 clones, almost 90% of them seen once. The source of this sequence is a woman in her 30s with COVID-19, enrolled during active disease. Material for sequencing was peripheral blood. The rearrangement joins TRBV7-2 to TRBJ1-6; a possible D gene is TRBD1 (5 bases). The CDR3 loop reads CASSLSGQINSPLHF. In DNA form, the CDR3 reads TGTGCCAGCAGCTTATCAGGGCAGATCAATTCACCCCTCCACTTT.